Below, one T cell receptor (beta chain) is given with its context. Its antigen remains unidentified. The data are from a study of shared clonotypes between healthy human individuals. Study observations and caveats: Measured sharing among donors was expected to vary with sequencing depth.

Terminally differentiated effector memory CD45RA+ cells were left out of the naive CD8 fraction, which was CD45RO-negative and positively selected for CCR7. Only Caucasian adults living in Nashville, Tennessee served as donors. V shed 3 bases, J shed 3 bases, and the junction held 10 bases outside the gene matches. The V gene's germline CDR1 is MGHRA and CDR2 YSYEKL. The CDR3 covers 16 residues. Several immunoSEQ plates received, in even portions, the genomic DNA of each subset. Data came from immunoSEQ multiplex PCR; TCRdb stores just in-frame clones and leaves some out. There are 2 million to 2.5 million clones in the sample; about 94% occur only once, and about 1.1% lies in the top ten.

The sample consisted of naive CD8+ T cells sorted from blood. This chain joins TRBV4-1 and TRBJ2-7, with 8 bases that match TRBD1. This TCR was recovered from a man aged 18 to 35 in good health. The CDR3 is CASSQETPGQDYEQYF. CDR3 sequence (DNA): TGCGCCAGCAGCCAGGAAACCCCGGGACAGGACTACGAGCAGTACTTC.